This TCR beta chain is drawn from a study of blood T cell repertoires in COVID-19. In the study overall: Some COVID-19 samples were acute and others convalescent; all came from the United States, Italy and Spain.

Repertoires were generated with immunoSEQ multiplex PCR, while TCRdb's copy carries only in-frame clones and drops some. The data hold 20,000 or so clones, with over 75% observed a single time. The CDR3 sequence is 16 residues long. CDR1 is LGHNA and CDR2 is YSLEER in the germline V gene. With 0 bases removed from V and 3 bases from J, the gap between germline ends came to 9 bases. The sample taken for sequencing was peripheral blood. The TCR was taken from a human donor in a cohort sampled during active COVID-19. The V call is TRBV4-3, the J call TRBJ2-6; D may be TRBD2 (5 bases). The DNA of the CDR3 is TGCGCCAGCAGCCAAGATTCGGGGTATGGGGCCAACGTCCTGACTTTC. Protein sequence: CASSQDSGYGANVLTF.